Here is one T cell receptor beta chain with its context. This CDR3 has 14 amino acids. Germline CDR1 reads MDHEN; CDR2 reads SYDVKM. V shed 6 bases and J shed 6 bases, with 15 bases lying between them. This specimen belongs to a study of control samples from healthy donors and cancer patients. TCRdb keeps only in-frame clones here, not all; method: immunoSEQ multiplex PCR. The sample lists some 140,000 clones, around 90% seen once, with 11% in the top ten. The source of this sequence is a man aged 25-40 years in good health. The sample consisted of blood. The gene calls are TRBV28 and TRBJ1-5; the D gene is possibly TRBD1 (5 bases). The CDR3 DNA follows: TGTGCCAGCAGCAACCTCGGTGGGGGTCAGCCCCAGCATTTT. This sequence encodes CASSNLGGGQPQHF.